This TCR beta chain was documented in a study of regulatory T cells in long-lasting Graves disease. General study points: Persistent Graves' disease cases displayed lower TCR diversity than newly diagnosed ones. TRBV28, TRBJ1-2 and TRBJ2-5 emerged as the favored segments in persistent disease.

In regard to this clonotype: Its antigen is currently unknown.

Arm-PCR of CDR3 regions with iRepertoire HTBI primers generated TCR beta libraries. Per the original data handling: Throughout the samples, researchers identified some 62 TRBV and some 14 TRBJ segments. One entry per CDR3 protein, called by TCRdb with MiXCR from the multiplex PCR reads. The V and J calls were determined by TCRdb, not by the authors. The sample consists of 400,000 to 500,000 distinct CDR3 sequences, 20% to 25% of them appearing once. This CDR3 comprises 15 residues. Looked up from germline, CDR1 is DFQATT and CDR2 is SNEGSKA (reference sequence). J lost 10 bases, V lost 1 base, and 8 bases had no gene match. This sample's time point: persistent/refractory GD, antithyroid drugs over 5 years with positive TRAb. PBMC RNA was the source of the TCR library. Staff took about 9 milliliters of peripheral blood and put it into EDTA tubes.

The receptor was derived from a female donor with Graves disease. The chain couples TRBV20-1 to TRBJ2-1; TRBD2 matches 12 bases. This sample comprised peripheral blood mononuclear cells (PBMCs), obtained when the disease was refractory, from a patient treated with antithyroid drugs. CDR3 loop: CSARVSASGREEQFF. As DNA, the CDR3 is TGCAGTGCTAGAGTATCGGCTAGCGGGAGGGAAGAGCAGTTCTTC.